Below, one TCR beta chain is given with its context. These data come from a study of blood T cell repertoires in COVID-19. Across the whole study: There were acute and convalescent COVID-19 samples, and they came from the United States, Italy and Spain. PBMCs, B-cell-depleted T cells, or T cells provided the cDNA or gDNA that made up the material.

Original data processing: Reference gene primers were amplified, and this amplification served to estimate nucleated cell counts. Here immunoSEQ multiplex PCR was the method, and the copy in TCRdb shows in-frame clones only, minus some. The DNA gave D and trimming, while V, J and clone size come from that table. The repertoire includes about 290,000 clones, about nine tenths of them detected once, and roughly 0.96% sits in the top ten. What was sequenced was peripheral blood. This clonotype was sampled from a woman in her thirties or forties who had recovered from COVID-19.

The DNA of the CDR3 is TGCGCCAGCAGCCAAGATCGGGACTTATCGATCTACGAGCAGTACTTC. Translated, it gives CASSQDRDLSIYEQYF. The chain combines TRBV4-1 with TRBJ2-7, with a possible D match to TRBD2 (6 bases). From germline, CDR1 is MGHRA and CDR2 YSYEKL. The CDR3 runs to 16 residues. The V gene lost 0 bases and the J gene lost 3 bases, with 15 bases spanning the gap.